The 17 T cell receptor beta chains given below trace back to one sample, sequenced in a study of T cell responses to AZD1222 COVID-19 vaccine. The data were produced by immunoSEQ multiplex PCR, yet TCRdb's version contains in-frame clones alone and is incomplete. The sample consists of tens of thousands of clones, roughly 86% of them appearing once. The sample here was peripheral blood, taken 28 days after the second AZD1222 dose. These receptors came from an adult who received the AZD1222 COVID-19 vaccine.

CDR3 in DNA: TGTGCCAGCAGCTTAGCTGGGGTTGGAAACATTCAGTACTTC. It yields the protein CASSLAGVGNIQYF. The chain uses TRBV7-8 and TRBJ2-4; D call uncertain. CDR3 length equals 14 residues. Germline V gene sequence: CDR1 SGHVS, CDR2 FQNEAQ. V was cut by 0 bases and J by 6 bases, with 9 bases left in between.

The genes are TRBV10-3 and TRBJ1-1; D unresolved. The CDR3 extends over 12 amino acids. Per the germline V gene, CDR1 is ENHRY and CDR2 is SYGVKD. V dropped 6 bases and J dropped 3 bases, with 8 bases sitting between them. In DNA form, the CDR3 reads TGTGCCATCAGGAAAAGCGACACTGAAGCTTTCTTT. Amino acids: CAIRKSDTEAFF.

This chain joins TRBV29-1 and TRBJ2-3; a possible D gene is TRBD2 (6 bases). With 7 bases removed from V and 0 bases from J, the gap between germline ends came to 17 bases. The CDR3 sequence is 15 residues long. CDR1 and CDR2 (germline): SQVTM, ANQGSEA. The CDR3 is CSARLEGRSTDTQYF. The CDR3 coding sequence is TGCAGCGCGCGGCTCGAGGGGAGGAGCACAGATACGCAGTATTTT.

J is TRBJ1-6 and V is TRBV30; D call uncertain. This CDR3 is 14 amino acids long. V was trimmed by 2 bases and J by 7 bases, leaving 12 bases between them. Germline V CDR1 and CDR2: GTSNPN, SVGIG (reference sequence). The CDR3 coding sequence is TGTGCCTGGAGTTACTCGAACCTAAATTCACCCCTCCACTTT. Translation: CAWSYSNLNSPLHF.

The V gene is TRBV4-3, the J gene TRBJ2-2; TRBD2 aligns across 12 bases. The CDR3 totals 16 residues. Germline values: CDR1 LGHNA, CDR2 YSLEER. V lost 0 bases and J lost 9; bases outside the gene matches: 5. The CDR3 protein is CASSQELAGGSRELFF. The DNA of the CDR3 is TGCGCCAGCAGCCAAGAACTAGCGGGAGGATCCCGGGAGCTGTTTTTT.

This rearrangement joins TRBV5-1 to TRBJ1-2; TRBD1 might be the D (5 bases). Trimming removed 0 bases from V and 0 bases from J, with 9 bases in between. CDR1 SGHRS and CDR2 YFSETQ come from the germline V gene. The CDR3 totals 15 residues. CDR3 region: CASSLGGRPNYGYTF. In nucleotides, the CDR3 is TGCGCCAGCAGCTTGGGGGGACGTCCTAACTATGGCTACACCTTC.

The gene calls are TRBV6-4 and TRBJ2-1, with 7 bases fitting TRBD1. The V and J ends lost 9 bases and 4 bases, in that order; junction bases with no gene match: 0. Germline CDR1 and CDR2: MRHNA and SNTAGT. CDR3 length equals 11 residues. For the CDR3, the DNA is TGTGCCAGGACAGGGTACAATGAGCAGTTCTTC. Translated, it gives CARTGYNEQFF.

The chain carries TRBV7-8 and TRBJ1-6, with 7 bases matching TRBD1. Germline assignment: CDR1 SGHVS and CDR2 FQNEAQ. The CDR3 extends over 17 amino acids. The V segment lost 0 bases and the J segment 5 bases; nucleotides outside the gene matches: 7. The CDR3 DNA reads TGTGCCAGCAGCTTAGCTTTTAGGGGACAGAATAATTCACCCCTCCACTTT. This gives the protein CASSLAFRGQNNSPLHF.

V and J are TRBV5-1 and TRBJ2-7; 9 bases are a match to TRBD1. V lost 0 bases and J lost 6; bases outside the gene matches: 4. In germline, CDR1 is SGHRS, CDR2 YFSETQ. This CDR3 has 14 residues. The CDR3 region has the DNA TGCGCCAGCAGCTTGGGGACAGGGGTGGGCGAGCAGTACTTC. Translating gives CASSLGTGVGEQYF. Combining the CDR3 with reference TRBV5-1 and TRBJ2-7 gives the whole variable domain KAGVTQTPRYLIKTRGQQVTLSCSPISGHRSVSWYQQTPGQGLQFLFEYFSETQRNKGNFPGRFSGRQFSNSRSEMNVSTLELGDSALYLCASSLGTGVGEQYFGPGTRLTVT.

V usage is TRBV11-2 and J usage is TRBJ2-7; possibly TRBD1 for D (6 bases). CDR1 and CDR2 from the germline V gene are SGHAT and FQNNGV. This CDR3 has 15 residues. Trimming stripped 5 bases from V and 1 base from J, with 15 bases between. CDR3 in amino acids: CASSKKTGPSYEQYF. The CDR3 DNA follows: TGTGCCAGCAGCAAAAAGACAGGTCCGTCCTACGAGCAGTACTTC.

CDR3 sequence reads: CASHTAGMNTEAFF. The CDR3 DNA follows: TGCGCCAGCCACACCGCGGGCATGAACACTGAAGCTTTCTTT. The chain is built from TRBV5-1 and TRBJ1-1; no clear D. Looked up from germline, CDR1 is SGHRS and CDR2 is YFSETQ. Trimming left V 7 bases short and J 0 bases short, with 13 bases between. This CDR3 has 14 amino acids.

The chain uses TRBV3-1 (or the pseudogene TRBV3-2) and TRBJ2-3; TRBD2 agrees at 7 bases. This CDR3 spans 15 amino acids. The germline V gene has CDR1 LGHDT and CDR2 YNNKEL (reference sequence). Trimming cost V 3 bases and J 2 bases; bases outside gene matches: 5. The CDR3 protein is CASSQSSGPTDTQYF. The CDR3 coding sequence is TGTGCCAGCAGCCAGAGTAGCGGGCCCACAGATACGCAGTATTTT.

This chain joins TRBV5-6 and TRBJ1-1, with D maybe TRBD1 (5 bases). Germline lookup yields CDR1 SGHDT and CDR2 YYEEEE. CDR3 length equals 14 residues. V lost 4 bases and J lost 9, with 19 bases in between. The CDR3 loop is CASSRDPGDKKAFF. The CDR3 DNA reads TGTGCCAGCAGCAGAGATCCGGGGGATAAAAAAGCTTTCTTT.

The V call is TRBV7-2, the J call TRBJ2-3, with 7 bases aligning to TRBD2. The V segment lost 6 bases and the J segment 6 bases; nucleotides outside the gene matches: 6. Germline CDR1 SGHTA, CDR2 FQGNSA. The CDR3 has 13 residues. CDR3 sequence reads: CASRRAGGDTQYF. The DNA of the CDR3 is TGTGCCAGCAGACGGGCCGGGGGGGATACGCAGTATTTT.

The chain has TRBV5-8 and TRBJ2-6; D is unresolved. With 1 base removed from V and 0 bases from J, the gap between germline ends came to 8 bases. CDR1 is SGHTS, CDR2 YDEGEE, per germline. CDR3 length: 16 residues. The chain's CDR3 is CASSLIQRSGANVLTF. CDR3 DNA sequence: TGTGCCAGCAGCTTGATTCAACGCTCTGGGGCCAACGTCCTGACTTTC.

Written as DNA, the CDR3 is TGTGCCAGCAGTGACGGGACTGACTATGGCTACACCTTC. Translating it yields CASSDGTDYGYTF. The chain recombines TRBV6-1 with TRBJ1-2, with a weak D call TRBD1 (5 bases). Germline CDR1 is MNHNS and CDR2 is SASEGT. Trimming removed 3 bases at V and 3 bases at J, with 8 bases between. The CDR3 length is 13 residues.

This clone has a single count. The rearrangement uses TRBV18 and TRBJ1-1, with TRBD1 as a possible D gene (6 bases). Trimming removed 3 bases from V and 4 bases from J, with 24 bases in between. The CDR3 consists of 18 residues. The germline V gene has CDR1 KGHSH and CDR2 LQKENI. In nucleotides, the CDR3 is TGTGCCAGCTCACCTAGGGCCTGGGACACGAAGGCGGGCACTGAAGCTTTCTTT. This codes for CASSPRAWDTKAGTEAFF. The entire variable domain, with the rest obtained from reference TRBV18 and TRBJ1-1, is as follows: NAGVMQNPRHLVRRRGQEARLRCSPMKGHSHVYWYRQLPEEGLKFMVYLQKENIIDESGMPKERFSAEFPKEGPSILRIQQVVRGDSAAYFCASSPRAWDTKAGTEAFFGQGTRLTVV.